The clone carrying this T cell receptor (beta chain) was seen more than once but under ten times. Trimming took 7 bases from V and 1 from J, leaving 13 bases between them. Germline loops: CDR1 DFQATT, CDR2 SNEGSKA (reference sequence). This CDR3 comprises 13 residues. Preparation of the TCRbeta library involved a method that used unique molecular identifiers. Each CDR3 protein gets one entry after TCRdb re-called the PCR reads with MiXCR. The repertoire includes hundreds of thousands of distinct CDR3 sequences, more than 20% of them detected once, and about 14% sits in the top ten. This record comes from a study of T-cell reconstitution after alpha-beta-depleted transplantation in children.

This clonotype originated in a boy less than two years old who had a stem cell transplant for acute myeloid leukemia, so the T cells may come from the graft donor. V and J are TRBV20-1 and TRBJ2-5, with D unclear. Sequencing used PBMCs, mostly from graft donor cells, obtained 360 days after TCRalphabeta/CD19-depleted stem cell transplant. In DNA, the CDR3 is TGCAGTGGCAGGAAGAACCTCCAAGAGACCCAGTACTTC. Protein: CSGRKNLQETQYF.